This TCR beta chain was recovered during a study of metastatic and nonmetastatic thyroid tumors. At the level of the study: A comparison of repertoires was made across blood and tumor or nodule tissue from malignant and benign thyroid patients.

At least ten counts were recorded for this clone. Just one base apart from a much larger clone, this may be a read error. CDR3 length equals 17 residues. In germline, CDR1 is MGHRA, CDR2 YSYEKL. The V end lost 1 base, the J end lost 8 bases, and 18 bases lay between the germline ends. Per the authors' pipeline: Across clinicopathological groups, CDR3 differences served as the basis for building a distant-metastasis classifier for papillary thyroid cancer. TCRdb re-called the PCR reads via MiXCR. The V and J calls come from TCRdb's annotation, not from the publication. The sample includes 30,000 to 40,000 clones, approximately 30% seen only once; the top ten take 6.5% to 9%. Nobody among the patients had been given any treatment before thyroid surgery.

The sequencing sample was made of blood. This TCR derives from a female donor with papillary thyroid cancer or a benign thyroid nodule (not recorded which). Some clones in this sample may be carry-over from other donors' samples. This rearrangement joins TRBV4-1 to TRBJ1-6; possible D gene TRBD1, 6 bases. The CDR3 reads CASSQVSRGRGDSPLHF. The CDR3 DNA follows: TGCGCCAGCAGCCAAGTGTCCAGGGGCCGGGGTGATTCACCCCTCCACTTT.